Listed below are T cell receptor beta chains from one sample, sequenced in a study of naive and memory T cell subsets. TCRdb re-called the UMI-ligation and nested PCR reads through MiXCR, storing one row per CDR3 protein. The repertoire has around 90,000 distinct CDR3 sequences, 5.5% to 8.5% of them found once; the top ten carry about 1.6%. Sequencing was carried out using central memory CD4+ T cells from blood. All receptors derive from a human donor in good health. Each CDR3 is given with its conserved first and last residue. The order of the fields is CDR3 DNA, CDR3 protein, J gene, clone size, D gene, V gene. A D gene is named only where the DNA matches it firmly. Clone size appears in some rows only: once, few, many, or a class for an expanded clone.

CDR3 DNA: TGTGCCTGGAGTGTAGGGCAGGGCAACTCACCCCTCCACTTT
CDR3 protein: CAWSVGQGNSPLHF
J gene: TRBJ1-6
clone size: few
D gene: -
V gene: TRBV30

CDR3 DNA: TGTGCCAGCTCCCGCTTGGTGAACACTGAAGCTTTCTTT
CDR3 protein: CASSRLVNTEAFF
J gene: TRBJ1-1
clone size: many
D gene: -
V gene: TRBV18

CDR3 DNA: TGTGCCAGCAGCTCCGCTAAGGGTACGCAGTATTTT
CDR3 protein: CASSSAKGTQYF
J gene: TRBJ2-3
clone size: -
D gene: -
V gene: TRBV7-2

CDR3 DNA: TGCAGTGCCCATCGGGGTGATGGCTACACCTTC
CDR3 protein: CSAHRGDGYTF
J gene: TRBJ1-2
clone size: -
D gene: -
V gene: TRBV20-1

CDR3 DNA: TGTGCCAGCTCCCGGGATCGAGATGAGCAGTTCTTC
CDR3 protein: CASSRDRDEQFF
J gene: TRBJ2-1
clone size: -
D gene: -
V gene: TRBV6-2/TRBV6-3

CDR3 DNA: TGTGCCAGCAGCGCCCCCGGACCAATTACCTACGAGCAGTACTTC
CDR3 protein: CASSAPGPITYEQYF
J gene: TRBJ2-7
clone size: -
D gene: -
V gene: TRBV9

CDR3 DNA: TGCGCCAGCAGCTTCCAAGGTCACTATGGCTACACCTTC
CDR3 protein: CASSFQGHYGYTF
J gene: TRBJ1-2
clone size: -
D gene: -
V gene: TRBV5-1

CDR3 DNA: TGCAGCGTTGATCCGCGCCACTCCTATAATTCACCCCTCCACTTT
CDR3 protein: CSVDPRHSYNSPLHF
J gene: TRBJ1-6
clone size: many
D gene: -
V gene: TRBV29-1

CDR3 DNA: TGCAGCGCCCTAAGGGCTAGCGGGTACAATGAGCAGTTCTTC
CDR3 protein: CSALRASGYNEQFF
J gene: TRBJ2-1
clone size: few
D gene: TRBD2
V gene: TRBV29-1

CDR3 DNA: TGTGCCAGCAGCTTAATTTCAGGACAGGTCGATACAACTAATGAAAAACTGTTTTTT
CDR3 protein: CASSLISGQVDTTNEKLFF
J gene: TRBJ1-4
clone size: many
D gene: TRBD1
V gene: TRBV7-9

CDR3 DNA: TGCAGTGGCAGCGGGACTAGCGGACTCCGGGAGCAGTACTTC
CDR3 protein: CSGSGTSGLREQYF
J gene: TRBJ2-7
clone size: -
D gene: TRBD2
V gene: TRBV20-1

CDR3 DNA: TGTGCCAGCAGCTTATCGGGAGGCCAGCCCCAGCATTTT
CDR3 protein: CASSLSGGQPQHF
J gene: TRBJ1-5
clone size: many
D gene: -
V gene: TRBV7-3

CDR3 DNA: TGCAGTGCTATTTCTACAGGGAAAGAGACCCAGTACTTC
CDR3 protein: CSAISTGKETQYF
J gene: TRBJ2-5
clone size: few
D gene: -
V gene: TRBV20-1

CDR3 DNA: TGTGCCAGCACCCCCGCAGCGGGCACTGAAGCTTTCTTT
CDR3 protein: CASTPAAGTEAFF
J gene: TRBJ1-1
clone size: -
D gene: -
V gene: TRBV6-5

CDR3 DNA: TGTGCCTGGAATGGGCTCAATCAGCCCCAGCATTTT
CDR3 protein: CAWNGLNQPQHF
J gene: TRBJ1-5
clone size: many
D gene: -
V gene: TRBV30

CDR3 DNA: TGTGCCACTTCTTCCTCCAGGGAACGGAGCACTGAAGCTTTCTTT
CDR3 protein: CATSSSRERSTEAFF
J gene: TRBJ1-1
clone size: many
D gene: -
V gene: TRBV15

CDR3 DNA: TGTGCCAGCAGCCGGACAGGGGGAGCACTCAGAGGGGCAGATTACTTC
CDR3 protein: CASSRTGGALRGADYF
J gene: TRBJ2-7
clone size: -
D gene: TRBD1
V gene: TRBV7-9

CDR3 DNA: TGTGCCATCAGTGACGGGACCCCTTACGAGCAGTACTTC
CDR3 protein: CAISDGTPYEQYF
J gene: TRBJ2-7
clone size: many
D gene: -
V gene: TRBV10-3

CDR3 DNA: TGTGCCAGCAGGAGCGGGGGCTACACAGATACGCAGTATTTT
CDR3 protein: CASRSGGYTDTQYF
J gene: TRBJ2-3
clone size: few
D gene: TRBD2
V gene: TRBV6-2/TRBV6-3

CDR3 DNA: TGCAGCGTTGAAGGCCCTCCTAGCGGGGGGGTCAGAGATACGCAGTATTTT
CDR3 protein: CSVEGPPSGGVRDTQYF
J gene: TRBJ2-3
clone size: few
D gene: TRBD2
V gene: TRBV29-1

CDR3 DNA: TGTGCCATCAGTGTCGGAGGGACCACAGATACGCAGTATTTT
CDR3 protein: CAISVGGTTDTQYF
J gene: TRBJ2-3
clone size: many
D gene: -
V gene: TRBV10-3

CDR3 DNA: TGCGCCAGCAGAGACGTAGAGACCCAGTACTTC
CDR3 protein: CASRDVETQYF
J gene: TRBJ2-5
clone size: few
D gene: -
V gene: TRBV5-1

CDR3 DNA: TGTGCCATCACACCGGGATATTCCTACGAGCAGTACTTC
CDR3 protein: CAITPGYSYEQYF
J gene: TRBJ2-7
clone size: -
D gene: -
V gene: TRBV6-2/TRBV6-3

CDR3 DNA: TGTGCCAGCAGCGCCTCTTTGGTCAGAGGTCAGCCCCAGCATTTT
CDR3 protein: CASSASLVRGQPQHF
J gene: TRBJ1-5
clone size: many
D gene: -
V gene: TRBV7-2

CDR3 DNA: TGCAGTGCTAGGGGACTAGCGGGAGGGCACTCAAGCTCCTACAATGAGCAGTTCTTC
CDR3 protein: CSARGLAGGHSSSYNEQFF
J gene: TRBJ2-1
clone size: many
D gene: TRBD2
V gene: TRBV20-1

CDR3 DNA: TGTGGAGCGACGGCGAACACTGAAGCTTTCTTT
CDR3 protein: CGATANTEAFF
J gene: TRBJ1-1
clone size: many
D gene: -
V gene: TRBV6-1

CDR3 DNA: TGCAGCGTGGGCCTCGGGCCGAGCTCCTACAATGAGCAGTTCTTC
CDR3 protein: CSVGLGPSSYNEQFF
J gene: TRBJ2-1
clone size: few
D gene: -
V gene: TRBV29-1

CDR3 DNA: TGTGCCAGTAGTGCGCGGACTAGCGGGGGGAGGGGCTACAATGAGCAGTTCTTC
CDR3 protein: CASSARTSGGRGYNEQFF
J gene: TRBJ2-1
clone size: -
D gene: TRBD2
V gene: TRBV19

CDR3 DNA: TGTGCCAGCAGCCCCCTAGCGCGACGAGCAGATACGCAGTATTTT
CDR3 protein: CASSPLARRADTQYF
J gene: TRBJ2-3
clone size: many
D gene: -
V gene: TRBV7-2

CDR3 DNA: TGCGCCAGCAGCCAAGATACTGACACTGAAGCTTTCTTT
CDR3 protein: CASSQDTDTEAFF
J gene: TRBJ1-1
clone size: many
D gene: -
V gene: TRBV4-3

CDR3 DNA: TGTGCCAGCAGCCACGACCGGGGCGGCTCTGGGGCCAACGTCCTGACTTTC
CDR3 protein: CASSHDRGGSGANVLTF
J gene: TRBJ2-6
clone size: -
D gene: -
V gene: TRBV3-1

CDR3 DNA: TGTGCCAGCAGCCACTCCGGGGCAGCCCTGGGGGCCCAGTACTTC
CDR3 protein: CASSHSGAALGAQYF
J gene: TRBJ2-5
clone size: few
D gene: -
V gene: TRBV21-1

CDR3 DNA: TGTGCCAGCAGCACTAACCCCAGCGGCTATGGCTACACCTTC
CDR3 protein: CASSTNPSGYGYTF
J gene: TRBJ1-2
clone size: -
D gene: -
V gene: TRBV28

CDR3 DNA: TGTGCCTGGAATCCGGGTTTCAAAGGAAATGAGCAGTTCTTC
CDR3 protein: CAWNPGFKGNEQFF
J gene: TRBJ2-1
clone size: -
D gene: -
V gene: TRBV30

CDR3 DNA: TGCAGTGCTAGAGGACGACAGTTTTATACGCAGTATTTT
CDR3 protein: CSARGRQFYTQYF
J gene: TRBJ2-3
clone size: many
D gene: -
V gene: TRBV20-1

CDR3 DNA: TGTGCCAGCAGCTTAGTTGGTCCAGGGGCTGTGTCCTACGAGCAGTACTTC
CDR3 protein: CASSLVGPGAVSYEQYF
J gene: TRBJ2-7
clone size: many
D gene: -
V gene: TRBV7-2

CDR3 DNA: TGTGCCAGCAGTTTCGGGGGCAGTCTAGCCAAAAACATTCAGTACTTC
CDR3 protein: CASSFGGSLAKNIQYF
J gene: TRBJ2-4
clone size: -
D gene: -
V gene: TRBV28

CDR3 DNA: TGCAGCGTCGAGGGGTTCACAGGGGATGGCTACACCTTC
CDR3 protein: CSVEGFTGDGYTF
J gene: TRBJ1-2
clone size: many
D gene: TRBD1
V gene: TRBV29-1

CDR3 DNA: TGTGCCACCAGCAGAGGGTTTAAGCAGACAGGGCGTAATGAAAAACTGTTTTTT
CDR3 protein: CATSRGFKQTGRNEKLFF
J gene: TRBJ1-4
clone size: many
D gene: TRBD1
V gene: TRBV15

CDR3 DNA: TGTGCCAGCAGCTCGGGGACAGGGAAGTTTAAACCCTACGAGCAGTACTTC
CDR3 protein: CASSSGTGKFKPYEQYF
J gene: TRBJ2-7
clone size: -
D gene: TRBD1
V gene: TRBV6-2/TRBV6-3

CDR3 DNA: TGTGCCAGCAGCCTGGACAGGGCAGGGGTCGAGCAGTACTTC
CDR3 protein: CASSLDRAGVEQYF
J gene: TRBJ2-7
clone size: -
D gene: TRBD1
V gene: TRBV5-4

CDR3 DNA: TGTGCCAGCAGGAATCTGGTCTCTGGGGCCAACGTCCTGACTTTC
CDR3 protein: CASRNLVSGANVLTF
J gene: TRBJ2-6
clone size: many
D gene: -
V gene: TRBV27

CDR3 DNA: TGTGCCAGCAGGCGCACAGATACGCAGTATTTT
CDR3 protein: CASRRTDTQYF
J gene: TRBJ2-3
clone size: many
D gene: -
V gene: TRBV12-3/TRBV12-4

CDR3 DNA: TGTGCCAGCAGGGGCGACACCAATGAGCAGTTCTTC
CDR3 protein: CASRGDTNEQFF
J gene: TRBJ2-1
clone size: many
D gene: -
V gene: TRBV2

CDR3 DNA: TGTGCCAGCAGCTTAAACGGCGTCGAGCAGTACTTC
CDR3 protein: CASSLNGVEQYF
J gene: TRBJ2-7
clone size: medium-sized
D gene: -
V gene: TRBV7-2

CDR3 DNA: TGTGCCAGCCAACCCCCCCGGGGACAGTACTCTGGAAACACCATATATTTT
CDR3 protein: CASQPPRGQYSGNTIYF
J gene: TRBJ1-3
clone size: many
D gene: TRBD1
V gene: TRBV5-6

CDR3 DNA: TGTGCCTGGAGTCTAGGAGACAGGGATAACGCTGAAGCTTTCTTT
CDR3 protein: CAWSLGDRDNAEAFF
J gene: TRBJ1-1
clone size: many
D gene: TRBD1
V gene: TRBV30

CDR3 DNA: TGCAGTGCCCGACTGGGGGGCTGGACTGAAGCTTTCTTT
CDR3 protein: CSARLGGWTEAFF
J gene: TRBJ1-1
clone size: few
D gene: -
V gene: TRBV20-1

CDR3 DNA: TGCGCCAGCAGCGGCGGGGAAGGTGGGACTAATGAAAAACTGTTTTTT
CDR3 protein: CASSGGEGGTNEKLFF
J gene: TRBJ1-4
clone size: many
D gene: -
V gene: TRBV5-1

CDR3 DNA: TGTGCCAGCAGCCAAGGTGGGGGGAGAGTGGCTTTCTTT
CDR3 protein: CASSQGGGRVAFF
J gene: TRBJ1-1
clone size: many
D gene: -
V gene: TRBV3-1

CDR3 DNA: TGTGCCAGCAGCGTAGAAGGTAGTAGCACTGAAGCTTTCTTT
CDR3 protein: CASSVEGSSTEAFF
J gene: TRBJ1-1
clone size: -
D gene: -
V gene: TRBV9

CDR3 DNA: TGTGCCAGCAGTCGTCACGGGTCCGCTTTCTTT
CDR3 protein: CASSRHGSAFF
J gene: TRBJ1-1
clone size: many
D gene: -
V gene: TRBV6-2/TRBV6-3

CDR3 DNA: TGCAGTGCTAGAACGGGCCAGAAGAACACCGGGGAGCTGTTTTTT
CDR3 protein: CSARTGQKNTGELFF
J gene: TRBJ2-2
clone size: few
D gene: -
V gene: TRBV20-1

CDR3 DNA: TGTGCCAGCAGCTTGATCTTTATGACAGCGAACTCGAACACCGGGGAGCTGTTTTTT
CDR3 protein: CASSLIFMTANSNTGELFF
J gene: TRBJ2-2
clone size: few
D gene: -
V gene: TRBV11-2

CDR3 DNA: TGCAGCGTTGAGGGACAGGGGGTTGGCACCGGGGAGCTGTTTTTT
CDR3 protein: CSVEGQGVGTGELFF
J gene: TRBJ2-2
clone size: many
D gene: TRBD1
V gene: TRBV29-1

CDR3 DNA: TGTGCCAGCAGTGAAGAGAGGGGACAGGGGGCTGGCTATGGCTACACCTTC
CDR3 protein: CASSEERGQGAGYGYTF
J gene: TRBJ1-2
clone size: -
D gene: TRBD1
V gene: TRBV2

CDR3 DNA: TGTGCTGAGAAGGGGTGGGCTGCAGGGGCCCACTACACCTTC
CDR3 protein: CAEKGWAAGAHYTF
J gene: TRBJ1-2
clone size: few
D gene: -
V gene: TRBV30